This T cell receptor (beta chain) was sequenced for a study of T cell repertoires in cytomegalovirus infection. Each CDR3 protein is one row after TCRdb ran MiXCR on the reads. This sample carries under 850,000 distinct CDR3 sequences, about a third of them seen once, and the ten largest clones take 2.5% to 3.5%. This CDR3 has 14 residues. Trimming took 11 bases from V and 4 from J; bases not matched to a gene: 8. Germline CDR1 is MDHEN and CDR2 is SYDVKM. The V gene is TRBV28, the J gene TRBJ2-1, with TRBD2 identical over 10 bases. The receptor comes from a human donor in good health (CMV status not recorded). Some clones in this sample may be carry-over from other donors' samples. The sample was PBMCs. The CDR3 DNA sequence: TGTGCCTGCGAGAGCGGGGGGGCGTACAATGAGCAGTTCTTC. Amino acid sequence: CACESGGAYNEQFF. Variable domain in full (rest from reference TRBV28 and TRBJ2-1): DVKVTQSSRYLVKRTGEKVFLECVQDMDHENMFWYRQDPGLGLRLIYFSYDVKMKEKGDIPEGYSVSREKKERFSLILESASTNQTSMYLCACESGGAYNEQFFGPGTRLTVL.